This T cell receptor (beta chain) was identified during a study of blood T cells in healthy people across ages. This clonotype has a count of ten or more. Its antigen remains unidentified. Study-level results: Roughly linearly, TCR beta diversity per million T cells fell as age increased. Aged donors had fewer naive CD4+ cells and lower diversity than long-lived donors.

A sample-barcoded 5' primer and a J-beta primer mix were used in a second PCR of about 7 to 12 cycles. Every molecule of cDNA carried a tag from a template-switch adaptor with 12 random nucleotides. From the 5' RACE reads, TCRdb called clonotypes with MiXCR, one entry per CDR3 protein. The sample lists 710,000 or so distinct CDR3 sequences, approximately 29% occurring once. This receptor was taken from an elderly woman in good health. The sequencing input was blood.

CDR3 DNA: TGTGCCAGCAGCGTAGGGGACAGGGGGCACAATGAGCAGTTCTTC. It specifies CASSVGDRGHNEQFF. The gene calls are TRBV9 and TRBJ2-1; TRBD1 matches at 12 bases. The junction had 0 bases not matched to a gene; V was cut back by 0 bases and J by 5 bases. Germline V lookup: CDR1 SGDLS, CDR2 YYNGEE. This CDR3 is 15 amino acids long.